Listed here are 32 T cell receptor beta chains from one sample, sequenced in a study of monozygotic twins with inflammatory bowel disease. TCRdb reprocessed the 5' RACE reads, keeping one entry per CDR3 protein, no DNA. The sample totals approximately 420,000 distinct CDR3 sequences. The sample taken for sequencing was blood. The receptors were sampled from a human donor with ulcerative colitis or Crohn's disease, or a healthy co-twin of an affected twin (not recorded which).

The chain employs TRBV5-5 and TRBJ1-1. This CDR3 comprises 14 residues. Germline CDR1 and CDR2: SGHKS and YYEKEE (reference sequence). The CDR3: CASSLAQGLTEAFF.

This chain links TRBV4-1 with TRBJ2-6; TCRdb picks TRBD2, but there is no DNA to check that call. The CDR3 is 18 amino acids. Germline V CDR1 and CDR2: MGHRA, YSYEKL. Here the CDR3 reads CASSRLAGALSGANVLTF.

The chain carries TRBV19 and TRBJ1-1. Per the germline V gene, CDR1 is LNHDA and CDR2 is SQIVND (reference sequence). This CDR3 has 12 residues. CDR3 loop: CASSRQDGEAFF.

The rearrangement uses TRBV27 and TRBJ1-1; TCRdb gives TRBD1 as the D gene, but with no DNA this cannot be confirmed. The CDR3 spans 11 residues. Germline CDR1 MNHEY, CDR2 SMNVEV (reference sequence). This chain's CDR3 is CASSGQDEAFF.

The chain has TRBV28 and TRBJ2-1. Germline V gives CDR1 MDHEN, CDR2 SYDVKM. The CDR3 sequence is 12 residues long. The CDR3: CASTSTPNEQFF.

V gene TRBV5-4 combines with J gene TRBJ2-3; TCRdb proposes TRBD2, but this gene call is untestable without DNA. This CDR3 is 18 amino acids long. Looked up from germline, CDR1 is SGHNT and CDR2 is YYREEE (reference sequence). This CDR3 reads CASSLVGGLAFSTDTQYF.

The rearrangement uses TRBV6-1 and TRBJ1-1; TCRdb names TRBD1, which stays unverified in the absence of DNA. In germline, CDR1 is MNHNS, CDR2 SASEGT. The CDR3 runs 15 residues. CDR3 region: CASTRGGPENTEAFF.

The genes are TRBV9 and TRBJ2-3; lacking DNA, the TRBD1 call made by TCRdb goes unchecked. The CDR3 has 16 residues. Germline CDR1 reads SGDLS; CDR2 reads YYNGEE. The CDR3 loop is CASSVGAGVPTDTQYF.

CDR3: CASSPRDTLLGNVLTF. The chain links TRBV5-6 to TRBJ2-6; TCRdb outputs TRBD1, but without DNA this stays unchecked. The germline gives CDR1 SGHDT, CDR2 YYEEEE. This CDR3 has 16 residues. The variable domain in full, completed from reference TRBV5-6 and TRBJ2-6, reads DAGVTQSPTHLIKTRGQQVTLRCSPKSGHDTVSWYQQALGQGPQFIFQYYEEEERQRGNFPDRFSGHQFPNYSSELNVNALLLGDSALYLCASSPRDTLLGNVLTFGAGSRLTVL.

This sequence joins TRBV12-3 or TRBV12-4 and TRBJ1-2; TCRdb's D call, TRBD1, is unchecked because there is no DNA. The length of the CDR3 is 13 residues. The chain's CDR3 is CASSLRGTRGYTF.

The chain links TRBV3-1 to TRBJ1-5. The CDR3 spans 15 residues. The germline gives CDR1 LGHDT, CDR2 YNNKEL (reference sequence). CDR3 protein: CASSQDGRGNQPQHF.

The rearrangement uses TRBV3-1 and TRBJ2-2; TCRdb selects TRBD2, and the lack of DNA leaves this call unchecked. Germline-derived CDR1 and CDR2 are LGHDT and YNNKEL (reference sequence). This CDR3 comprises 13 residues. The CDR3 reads CASRGREKGELFF.

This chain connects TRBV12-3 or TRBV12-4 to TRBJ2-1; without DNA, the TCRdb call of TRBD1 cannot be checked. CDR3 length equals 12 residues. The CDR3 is CASSMRGGEQFF.

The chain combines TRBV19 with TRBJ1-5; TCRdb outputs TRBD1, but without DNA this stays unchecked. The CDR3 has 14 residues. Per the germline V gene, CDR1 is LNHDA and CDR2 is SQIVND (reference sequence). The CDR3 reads CASSMQGGNQPQHF.

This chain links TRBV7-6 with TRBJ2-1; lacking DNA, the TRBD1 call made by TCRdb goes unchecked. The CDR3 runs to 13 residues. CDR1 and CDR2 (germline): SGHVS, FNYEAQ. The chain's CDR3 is CASSTRTHNEQFF.

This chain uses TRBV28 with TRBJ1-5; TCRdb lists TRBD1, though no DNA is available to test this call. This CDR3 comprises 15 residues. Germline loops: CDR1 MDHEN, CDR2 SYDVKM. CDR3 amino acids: CASSWGQGFRQPQHF.

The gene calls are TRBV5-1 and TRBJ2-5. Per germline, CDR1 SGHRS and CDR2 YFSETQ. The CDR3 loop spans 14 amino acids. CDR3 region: CASSTTSRGETQYF.

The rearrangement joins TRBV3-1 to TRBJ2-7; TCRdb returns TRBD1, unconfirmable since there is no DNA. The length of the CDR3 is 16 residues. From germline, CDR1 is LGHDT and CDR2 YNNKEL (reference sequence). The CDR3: CASSHRRQGYFYEQYF.

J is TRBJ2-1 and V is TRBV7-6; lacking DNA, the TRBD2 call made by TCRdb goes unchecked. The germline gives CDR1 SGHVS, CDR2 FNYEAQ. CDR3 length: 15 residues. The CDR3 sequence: CASSPPGLEGVEQFF.

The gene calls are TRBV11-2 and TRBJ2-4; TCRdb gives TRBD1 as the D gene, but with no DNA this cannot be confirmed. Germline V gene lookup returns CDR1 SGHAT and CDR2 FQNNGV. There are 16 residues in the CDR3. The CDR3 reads CASSSNTGMAKNIQYF. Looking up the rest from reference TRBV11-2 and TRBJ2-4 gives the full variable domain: EAGVAQSPRYKIIEKRQSVAFWCNPISGHATLYWYQQILGQGPKLLIQFQNNGVVDDSQLPKDRFSAERLKGVDSTLKIQPAKLEDSAVYLCASSSNTGMAKNIQYFGAGTRLSVL.

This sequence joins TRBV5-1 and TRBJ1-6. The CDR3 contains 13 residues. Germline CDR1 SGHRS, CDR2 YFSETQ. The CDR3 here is CASGSGQNSPLHF.

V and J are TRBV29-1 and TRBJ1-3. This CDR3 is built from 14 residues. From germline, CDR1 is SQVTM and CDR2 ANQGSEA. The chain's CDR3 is CSVRVTLSGNTIYF.

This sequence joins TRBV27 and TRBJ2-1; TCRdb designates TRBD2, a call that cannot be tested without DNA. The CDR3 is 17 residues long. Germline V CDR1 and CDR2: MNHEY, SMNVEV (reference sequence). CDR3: CASRQGAGGFSYNEQFF.

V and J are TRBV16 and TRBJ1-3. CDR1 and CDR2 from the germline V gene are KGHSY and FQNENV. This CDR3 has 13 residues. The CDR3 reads CASRQGSGNTIYF.

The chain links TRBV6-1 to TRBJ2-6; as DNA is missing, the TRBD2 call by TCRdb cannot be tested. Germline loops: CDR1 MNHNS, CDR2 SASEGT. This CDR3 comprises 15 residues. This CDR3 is CASSGGAGGANVLTF.

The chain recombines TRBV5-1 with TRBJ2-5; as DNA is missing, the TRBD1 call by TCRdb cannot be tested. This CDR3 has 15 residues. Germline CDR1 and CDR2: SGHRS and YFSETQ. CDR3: CASSLTPMGVETQYF.

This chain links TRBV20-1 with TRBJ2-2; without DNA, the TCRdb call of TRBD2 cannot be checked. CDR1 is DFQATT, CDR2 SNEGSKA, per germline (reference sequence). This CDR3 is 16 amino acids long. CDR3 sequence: CSARDHGLAGSGELFF.

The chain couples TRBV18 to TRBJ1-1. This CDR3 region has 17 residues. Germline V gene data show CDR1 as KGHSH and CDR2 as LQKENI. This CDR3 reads CASSPERIRVSGTEAFF.

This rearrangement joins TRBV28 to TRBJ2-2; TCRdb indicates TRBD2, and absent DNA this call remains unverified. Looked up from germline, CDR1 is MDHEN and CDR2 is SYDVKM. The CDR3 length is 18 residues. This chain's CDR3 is CASSLEVGTSGNTGELFF.

CDR3: CASSLTHDTEAFF. The chain couples TRBV5-5 to TRBJ1-1. The CDR3 runs to 13 residues. Germline V gene data show CDR1 as SGHKS and CDR2 as YYEKEE (reference sequence).

CDR3 sequence reads: CASSAGTALGYGYTF. The chain recombines TRBV9 with TRBJ1-2; TCRdb lists TRBD1, though no DNA is available to test this call. There are 15 residues in the CDR3. Germline CDR1 and CDR2: SGDLS and YYNGEE.

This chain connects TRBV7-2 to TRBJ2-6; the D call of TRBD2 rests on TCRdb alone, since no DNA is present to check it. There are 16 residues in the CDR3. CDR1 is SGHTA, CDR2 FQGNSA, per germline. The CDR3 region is CASSQGLHSGANVLTF.